This TCR beta chain came from a study of shared clonotypes between healthy human individuals. The data were produced by immunoSEQ multiplex PCR, yet TCRdb's version contains in-frame clones alone and is incomplete. Of roughly 2.6 million clones listed, more than 80% are singletons. This CDR3 has 14 amino acids. J lost 11 bases, V lost 3 bases, and 10 bases had no gene match. Germline CDR1 is SGHTA and CDR2 is FQGNSA. This receptor was obtained from a man aged 18 to 29 in good health. The sample taken for sequencing was naive CD4+ T cells sorted from blood. Subset noted: CD45RA+ positively selected. V usage is TRBV7-2 and J usage is TRBJ1-1; 9 positions agree with TRBD1. The CDR3 DNA follows: TGTGCCAGCAGCTTTCCGGGACAGGGAGCGTCGGCTTTCTTT. Its protein product is CASSFPGQGASAFF. Full variable domain (outside the CDR3, taken from reference TRBV7-2 and TRBJ1-1): GAGVSQSPSNKVTEKGKDVELRCDPISGHTALYWYRQSLGQGLEFLIYFQGNSAPDKSGLPSDRFSAERTGGSVSTLTIQRTQQEDSAVYLCASSFPGQGASAFFGQGTRLTVV.